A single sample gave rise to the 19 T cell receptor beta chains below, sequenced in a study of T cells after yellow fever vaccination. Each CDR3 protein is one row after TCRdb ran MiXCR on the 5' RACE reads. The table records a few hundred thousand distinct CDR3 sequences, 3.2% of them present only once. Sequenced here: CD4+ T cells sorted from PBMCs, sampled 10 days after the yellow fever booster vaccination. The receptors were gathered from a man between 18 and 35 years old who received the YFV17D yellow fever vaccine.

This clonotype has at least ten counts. CDR3: CASLEQGAVYF. CDR3 DNA sequence: TGTGCCAGCTTAGAACAGGGTGCCGTGTATTTT. The chain has TRBV7-9 and TRBJ2-3; maybe TRBD1 (6 bases). Per germline, CDR1 SEHNR and CDR2 FQNEAQ (reference sequence). Trimming removed 8 bases from V and 14 bases from J, with 17 bases in between. There are 11 residues in the CDR3. The full variable domain, with the rest looked up from reference TRBV7-9 and TRBJ2-3, is DTGVSQNPRHKITKRGQNVTFRCDPISEHNRLYWYRQTLGQGPEFLTYFQNEAQLEKSRLLSDRFSAERPKGSFSTLEIQRTEQGDSAMYLCASLEQGAVYFGPGTRLTVL.

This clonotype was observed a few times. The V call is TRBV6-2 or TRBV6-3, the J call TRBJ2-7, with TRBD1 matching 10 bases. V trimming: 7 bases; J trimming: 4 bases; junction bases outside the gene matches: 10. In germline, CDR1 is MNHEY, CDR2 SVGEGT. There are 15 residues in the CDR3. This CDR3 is CASTSPRDRGYEQYV. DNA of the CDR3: TGTGCCAGCACCTCACCAAGGGACAGGGGTTACGAGCAGTACGTC.

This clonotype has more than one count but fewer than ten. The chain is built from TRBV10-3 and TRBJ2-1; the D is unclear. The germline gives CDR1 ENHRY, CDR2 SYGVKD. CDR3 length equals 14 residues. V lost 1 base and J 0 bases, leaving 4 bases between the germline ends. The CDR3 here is CAISEYSSYNEQFF. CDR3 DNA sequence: TGTGCCATCAGTGAGTACAGCTCCTACAATGAGCAGTTCTTC.

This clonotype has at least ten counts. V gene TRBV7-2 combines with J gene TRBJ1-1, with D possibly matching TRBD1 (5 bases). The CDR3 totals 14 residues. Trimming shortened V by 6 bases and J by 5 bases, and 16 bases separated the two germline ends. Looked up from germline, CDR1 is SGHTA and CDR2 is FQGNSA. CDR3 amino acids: CASSFQGKGTEAFF. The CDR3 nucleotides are TGTGCCAGCAGTTTTCAGGGCAAGGGGACTGAAGCTTTCTTT.

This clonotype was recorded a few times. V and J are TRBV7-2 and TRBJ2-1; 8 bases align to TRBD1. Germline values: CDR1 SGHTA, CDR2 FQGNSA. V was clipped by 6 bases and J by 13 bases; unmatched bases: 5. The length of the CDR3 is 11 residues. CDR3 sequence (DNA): TGTGCCAGCAGTCAAACAGGGGGACAGTTCTTC. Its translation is CASSQTGGQFF.

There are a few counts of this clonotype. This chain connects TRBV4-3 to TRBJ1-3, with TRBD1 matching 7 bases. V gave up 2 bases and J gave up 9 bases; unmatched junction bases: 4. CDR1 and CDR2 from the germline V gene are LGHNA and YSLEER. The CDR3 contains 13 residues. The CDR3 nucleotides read TGCGCCAGCAGCCAATCAGGGGGGACCACCATATATTTT. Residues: CASSQSGGTTIYF.

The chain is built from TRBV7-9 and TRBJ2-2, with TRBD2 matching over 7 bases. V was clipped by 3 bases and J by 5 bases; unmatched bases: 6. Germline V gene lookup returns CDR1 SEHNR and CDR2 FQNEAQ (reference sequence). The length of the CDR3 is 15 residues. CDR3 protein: CASSLGQRGTGELFF. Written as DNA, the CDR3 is TGTGCCAGCAGCTTGGGCCAGCGGGGAACCGGGGAGCTGTTTTTT.

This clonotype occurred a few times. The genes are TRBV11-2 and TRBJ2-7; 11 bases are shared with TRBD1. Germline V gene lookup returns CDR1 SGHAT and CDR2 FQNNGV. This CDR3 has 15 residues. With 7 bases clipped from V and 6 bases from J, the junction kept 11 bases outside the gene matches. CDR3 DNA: TGTGCCAGCAATCGAGCCGGGACAGGGGGTGTCGAGCAGTACTTC. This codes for CASNRAGTGGVEQYF.

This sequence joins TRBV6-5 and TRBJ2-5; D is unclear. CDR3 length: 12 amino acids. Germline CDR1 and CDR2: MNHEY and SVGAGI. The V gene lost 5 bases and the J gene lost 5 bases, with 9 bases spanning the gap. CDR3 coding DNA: TGTGCCAGCAGTGGCCGACTCGAGACCCAGTACTTC. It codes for CASSGRLETQYF.

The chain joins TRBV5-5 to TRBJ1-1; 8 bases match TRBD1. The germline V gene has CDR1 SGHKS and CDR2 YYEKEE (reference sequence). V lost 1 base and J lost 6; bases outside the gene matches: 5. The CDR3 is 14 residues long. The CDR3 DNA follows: TGTGCCAGCAGCTTGCTCCAGGGGGCAGCTGAAGCTTTCTTT. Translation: CASSLLQGAAEAFF.

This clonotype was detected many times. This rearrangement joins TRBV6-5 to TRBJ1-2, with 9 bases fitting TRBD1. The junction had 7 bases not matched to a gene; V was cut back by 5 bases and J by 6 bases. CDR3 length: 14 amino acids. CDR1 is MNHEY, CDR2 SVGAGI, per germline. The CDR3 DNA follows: TGTGCCAGCAGTCTATACCGGGACAGGGATGGCTACACCTTC. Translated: CASSLYRDRDGYTF.

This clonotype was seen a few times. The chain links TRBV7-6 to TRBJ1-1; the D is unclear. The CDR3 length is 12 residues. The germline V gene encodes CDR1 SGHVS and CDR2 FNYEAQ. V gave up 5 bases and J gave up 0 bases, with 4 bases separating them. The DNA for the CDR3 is TGTGCCAGCAGCGAAATGAACACTGAAGCTTTCTTT. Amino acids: CASSEMNTEAFF.

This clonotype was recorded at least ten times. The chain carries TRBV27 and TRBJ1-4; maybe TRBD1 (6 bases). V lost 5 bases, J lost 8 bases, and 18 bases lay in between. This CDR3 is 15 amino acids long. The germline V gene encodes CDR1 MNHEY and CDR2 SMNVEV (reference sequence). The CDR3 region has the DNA TGTGCCAGCAGTGCCTCATTCGCGGGGGCCGAAAAACTGTTTTTT. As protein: CASSASFAGAEKLFF. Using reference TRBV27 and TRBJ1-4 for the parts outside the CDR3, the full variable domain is EAQVTQNPRYLITVTGKKLTVTCSQNMNHEYMSWYRQDPGLGLRQIYYSMNVEVTDKGDVPEGYKVSRKEKRNFPLILESPSPNQTSLYFCASSASFAGAEKLFFGSGTQLSVL.

The CDR3 spells CASSTDNEQFF. As DNA, the CDR3 is TGTGCCAGCAGCACGGACAATGAGCAGTTCTTC. The chain is built from TRBV5-8 and TRBJ2-1; D ambiguous. The CDR3 consists of 11 residues. Trimming removed 4 bases from V and 5 bases from J, with 4 bases in between. Looked up from germline, CDR1 is SGHTS and CDR2 is YDEGEE. The complete variable domain, with remaining parts taken from reference TRBV5-8 and TRBJ2-1, reads EAGVTQSPTHLIKTRGQQATLRCSPISGHTSVYWYQQALGLGLQFLLWYDEGEERNRGNFPPRFSGRQFPNYSSELNVNALELEDSALYLCASSTDNEQFFGPGTRLTVL.

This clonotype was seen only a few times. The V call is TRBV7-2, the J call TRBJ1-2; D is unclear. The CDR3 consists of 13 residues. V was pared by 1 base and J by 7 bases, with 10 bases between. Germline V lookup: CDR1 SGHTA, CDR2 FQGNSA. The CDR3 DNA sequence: TGTGCCAGCAGCTTAGGTTCCGGGCTTGGCTACACCTTC. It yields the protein CASSLGSGLGYTF.

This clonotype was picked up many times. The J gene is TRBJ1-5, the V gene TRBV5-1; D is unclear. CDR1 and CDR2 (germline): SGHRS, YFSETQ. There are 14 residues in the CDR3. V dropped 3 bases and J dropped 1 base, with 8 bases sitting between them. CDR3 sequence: CASSSGLSNQPQHF. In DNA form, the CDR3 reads TGCGCCAGCAGCTCAGGTTTGAGCAATCAGCCCCAGCATTTT.

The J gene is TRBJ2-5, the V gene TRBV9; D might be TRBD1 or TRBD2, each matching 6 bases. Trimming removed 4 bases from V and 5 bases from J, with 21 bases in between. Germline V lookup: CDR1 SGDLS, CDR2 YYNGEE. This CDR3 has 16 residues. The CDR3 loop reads CASSLRGDGSVETQYF. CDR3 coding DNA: TGTGCCAGCAGCCTGAGGGGGGACGGTTCGGTTGAGACCCAGTACTTC.

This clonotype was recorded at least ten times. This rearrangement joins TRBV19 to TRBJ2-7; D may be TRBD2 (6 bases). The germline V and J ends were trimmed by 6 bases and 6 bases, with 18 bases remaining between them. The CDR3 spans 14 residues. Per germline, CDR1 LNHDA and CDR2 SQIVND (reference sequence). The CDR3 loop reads CASSRSVRLGEQYF. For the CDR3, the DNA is TGTGCCAGTAGCCGGAGCGTCCGACTAGGCGAGCAGTACTTC.

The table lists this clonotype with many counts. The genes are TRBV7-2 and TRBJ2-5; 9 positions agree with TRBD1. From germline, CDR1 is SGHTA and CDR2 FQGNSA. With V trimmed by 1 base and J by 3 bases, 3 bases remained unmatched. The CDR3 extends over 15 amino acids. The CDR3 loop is CASSLGDREKETQYF. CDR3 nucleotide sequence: TGTGCCAGCAGCTTAGGGGACAGGGAAAAAGAGACCCAGTACTTC.